Given below is one T cell receptor beta chain in context. Its antigen is not known. This record comes from a study of blood T cells in healthy people across ages. Overall study results and limits: Roughly linear age-related decline in beta diversity appeared, significant by age about 40. What prevented conclusive comparison of naive and antigen-experienced cells was that PBMCs were unsorted. Unknown donor CMV status possibly confounded expanded clonotype changes.

The CDR3 contains 12 residues. Per the germline V gene, CDR1 is SQVTM and CDR2 is ANQGSEA. V lost 5 bases, J lost 3 bases, and 10 bases lay in between. The use of a sample-barcoded 5' primer and a J-beta primer mix characterized a second PCR of about 7 to 12 cycles. In TCRdb, the 5' RACE reads were re-called with MiXCR into one record per CDR3 protein. The profile shows 1.8 million or so distinct CDR3 sequences, approximately 40% of them singletons. The chain uses TRBV29-1 and TRBJ1-1; D remains ambiguous. Sequencing input: blood. This receptor was taken from a human donor in good health. The CDR3 protein is CSVLRLDTEAFF. The CDR3 bases are TGCAGCGTTTTGAGGTTGGACACTGAAGCTTTCTTT. The full variable domain, rest sourced from reference TRBV29-1 and TRBJ1-1, is SAVISQKPSRDICQRGTSLTIQCQVDSQVTMMFWYRQQPGQSLTLIATANQGSEATYESGFVIDKFPISRPNLTFSTLTVSNMSPEDSSIYLCSVLRLDTEAFFGQGTRLTVV.